The 15 T cell receptor beta chains in this list originate from one sample, sequenced in a study of cytomegalovirus exposure and HLA in healthy donors. The PCR ran on 60 Vbeta and 13 Jbeta primers. Only in-frame clones appear in the TCRdb table, and some are missing; sequencing was by immunoSEQ multiplex PCR. The repertoire holds 130,000 to 150,000 clones, about 73% seen once, with over 2.5% in the top ten. Material for sequencing was PBMCs. The receptors originated from a man aged 40-49 years in good health and CMV-seropositive.

The chain couples TRBV4-1 to TRBJ1-5, with D possibly being TRBD1 (5 bases). CDR3 length: 13 amino acids. CDR1 is MGHRA, CDR2 YSYEKL, per germline. V was trimmed by 4 bases and J by 2 bases, leaving 6 bases between them. The CDR3 DNA reads as TGCGCCAGCAGCCGACAGCGCAATCAGCCCCAGCATTTT. Protein: CASSRQRNQPQHF.

This chain uses TRBV2 with TRBJ2-2; TRBD1 might be the D (6 bases). Trimming cost V 7 bases and J 1 base, with 10 bases left between them. CDR1 and CDR2 from the germline V gene are SNHLY and FYNNEI. CDR3 size: 14 residues. CDR3 protein: CASKGQMNTGELFF. In DNA form, the CDR3 reads TGTGCCAGCAAGGGACAAATGAACACCGGGGAGCTGTTTTTT.

In its sample, this clone was seen a few times. The chain joins TRBV21-1 to TRBJ2-5; the table's D gene call, TRBD1, was not cross checked with the DNA. TRBV21-1 is recorded as a pseudogene. The CDR3 contains 16 residues. CDR3 in DNA: TGTGCCAGCAGCTTAGGGACAGGTGGTATGTGTAAGACCCAGTACTTC. It yields the protein CASSLGTGGMCKTQYF.

This rearrangement joins TRBV5-6 to TRBJ2-2, with D perhaps TRBD1 (5 bases). Germline values: CDR1 SGHDT, CDR2 YYEEEE. The CDR3 contains 14 residues. V lost 4 bases to trimming and J lost 6 bases, with 13 bases between them. CDR3 bases: TGTGCCAGCAGCCTGTTAGGGGCGGCCGGGGAGCTGTTTTTT. This gives the protein CASSLLGAAGELFF.

The rearrangement uses TRBV5-1 and TRBJ2-1, with TRBD2 identical over 7 bases. Germline CDR1 SGHRS, CDR2 YFSETQ. Trimming removed 4 bases from V and 7 bases from J; junction bases left unmatched: 14. The CDR3 has 16 amino acids. This CDR3 is CASSIHRTSPGNEQFF. The DNA of the CDR3 is TGCGCCAGCAGCATCCACCGGACTAGTCCTGGGAATGAGCAGTTCTTC.

The chain recombines TRBV5-1 with TRBJ2-2; TRBD1 is a possible D gene (6 bases). V was shortened by 3 bases and J by 6 bases, with 12 bases between the two germline ends. The CDR3 spans 14 residues. The germline gives CDR1 SGHRS, CDR2 YFSETQ. The CDR3 nucleotides are TGCGCCAGCAGCTCCGTACAGGGAGCCGGGGAGCTGTTTTTT. It translates to CASSSVQGAGELFF.

The chain recombines TRBV28 with TRBJ2-3, with 12 bases that match TRBD1. Germline assignment: CDR1 MDHEN and CDR2 SYDVKM. This CDR3 spans 17 amino acids. V gave up 0 bases and J gave up 6 bases; unmatched junction bases: 7. CDR3 nucleotides: TGTGCCAGCAGTTTATGGGCCGGGACAGGGGGCAGCGATACGCAGTATTTT. Amino acid sequence: CASSLWAGTGGSDTQYF. Drawing the rest from reference TRBV28 and TRBJ2-3, the complete variable domain is DVKVTQSSRYLVKRTGEKVFLECVQDMDHENMFWYRQDPGLGLRLIYFSYDVKMKEKGDIPEGYSVSREKKERFSLILESASTNQTSMYLCASSLWAGTGGSDTQYFGPGTRLTVL.

This chain joins TRBV29-1 and TRBJ1-5; 9 bases align to TRBD1. The germline CDR1 and CDR2 sequences are SQVTM and ANQGSEA. The J segment lost 2 bases and the V segment lost 5 bases, leaving 1 base of the junction unmatched. The CDR3 spans 13 residues. CDR3 protein: CSVRTGGNQPQHF. CDR3 nucleotides: TGCAGCGTTAGGACAGGGGGCAATCAGCCCCAGCATTTT. The entire variable domain, with the rest obtained from reference TRBV29-1 and TRBJ1-5, is as follows: SAVISQKPSRDICQRGTSLTIQCQVDSQVTMMFWYRQQPGQSLTLIATANQGSEATYESGFVIDKFPISRPNLTFSTLTVSNMSPEDSSIYLCSVRTGGNQPQHFGDGTRLSIL.

The rearrangement links TRBV6-5 to TRBJ2-5, with TRBD2 matching 8 bases. TRBJ2-7 explains the end of the DNA better; the J call may be wrong. The CDR3 length is 14 residues. CDR1 MNHEY and CDR2 SVGAGI come from the germline V gene. CDR3 protein: CASRQELAVYEQYF. The CDR3 nucleotides are TGTGCCAGCAGACAAGAACTAGCGGTCTACGAGCAGTACTTC.

The V gene is TRBV5-6, the J gene TRBJ1-5; D might be TRBD1 (5 bases). V dropped 4 bases and J dropped 3 bases, with 17 bases sitting between them. The CDR3 consists of 16 residues. Germline CDR1 and CDR2: SGHDT and YYEEEE. CDR3 loop: CASSGGPGDSNQPQHF. DNA for the CDR3: TGTGCCAGCAGCGGTGGGCCCGGGGACTCCAATCAGCCCCAGCATTTT. The whole variable domain, filled in from reference TRBV5-6 and TRBJ1-5, reads DAGVTQSPTHLIKTRGQQVTLRCSPKSGHDTVSWYQQALGQGPQFIFQYYEEEERQRGNFPDRFSGHQFPNYSSELNVNALLLGDSALYLCASSGGPGDSNQPQHFGDGTRLSIL.

This rearrangement joins TRBV28 to TRBJ2-1; the match to TRBD1 covers 9 bases. With 3 bases clipped from V and 6 bases from J, the junction kept 21 bases outside the gene matches. Per the germline V gene, CDR1 is MDHEN and CDR2 is SYDVKM. The CDR3 is 20 amino acids. CDR3 sequence (DNA): TGTGCCAGCAGTTTCTATAATAACAGGGGGCGCGGTGGGTTGGTCAATGAGCAGTTCTTC. Protein sequence: CASSFYNNRGRGGLVNEQFF.

The V call is TRBV10-3, the J call TRBJ1-5; 11 bases agree with TRBD1. Per the germline V gene, CDR1 is ENHRY and CDR2 is SYGVKD. Unmatched junction bases numbered 16, after V lost 10 bases and J lost 2 bases. The CDR3 is 18 residues long. The CDR3 region is CATSGTGQGVMGNQPQHF. DNA of the CDR3: TGTGCCACCTCGGGCACGGGACAGGGGGTCATGGGCAATCAGCCCCAGCATTTT.

The chain has TRBV7-6 and TRBJ2-7; TRBD2 is a possible D gene (5 bases). The germline CDR1 and CDR2 sequences are SGHVS and FNYEAQ. V was shortened by 1 base and J by 4 bases, with 17 bases between the two germline ends. This CDR3 is built from 16 residues. CDR3 residues: CASSLGVVGNQYEQYF. CDR3 nucleotides: TGTGCCAGCAGCTTAGGGGTCGTCGGGAATCAGTACGAGCAGTACTTC.

The V call is TRBV19, the J call TRBJ1-2; the D gene is possibly TRBD1 (6 bases). With 8 bases removed from V and 3 bases from J, the gap between germline ends came to 22 bases. This CDR3 comprises 16 residues. Germline CDR1 LNHDA, CDR2 SQIVND (reference sequence). As DNA, the CDR3 is TGTGCCAGTGTCGCCTCGGAAGCCAAGGGGGACTATGGCTACACCTTC. It encodes CASVASEAKGDYGYTF. Together with reference TRBV19 and TRBJ1-2, the CDR3 gives the full variable domain: DGGITQSPKYLFRKEGQNVTLSCEQNLNHDAMYWYRQDPGQGLRLIYYSQIVNDFQKGDIAEGYSVSREKKESFPLTVTSAQKNPTAFYLCASVASEAKGDYGYTFGSGTRLTVV.

V usage is TRBV30 and J usage is TRBJ1-1; 9 bases are shared with TRBD1. Germline CDR1 is GTSNPN and CDR2 is SVGIG (reference sequence). The ends lost 4 bases at V and 8 bases at J; junction bases unmatched: 5. The CDR3 length is 12 residues. The CDR3 region has the DNA TGTGCCTGGACGACAGGGGGATGGGAAGCTTTCTTT. This sequence encodes CAWTTGGWEAFF.